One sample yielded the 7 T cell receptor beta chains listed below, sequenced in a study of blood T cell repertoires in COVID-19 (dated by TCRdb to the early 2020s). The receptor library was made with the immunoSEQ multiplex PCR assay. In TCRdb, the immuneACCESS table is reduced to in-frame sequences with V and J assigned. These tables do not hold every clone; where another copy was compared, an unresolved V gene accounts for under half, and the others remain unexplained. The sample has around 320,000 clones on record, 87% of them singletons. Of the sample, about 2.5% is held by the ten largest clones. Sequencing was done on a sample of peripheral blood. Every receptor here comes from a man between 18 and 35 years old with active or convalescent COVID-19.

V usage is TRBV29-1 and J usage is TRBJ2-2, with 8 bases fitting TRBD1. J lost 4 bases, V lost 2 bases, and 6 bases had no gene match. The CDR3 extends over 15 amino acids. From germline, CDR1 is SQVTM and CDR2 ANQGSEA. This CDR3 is CSVEPRTGITGELFF. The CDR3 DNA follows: TGCAGCGTTGAACCCCGGACAGGGATCACCGGGGAGCTGTTTTTT.

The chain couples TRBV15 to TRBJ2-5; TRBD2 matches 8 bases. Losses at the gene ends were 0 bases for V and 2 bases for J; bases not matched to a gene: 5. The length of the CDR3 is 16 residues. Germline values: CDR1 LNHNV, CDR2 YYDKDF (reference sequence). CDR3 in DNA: TGTGCCACCAGCAGAGATCGTACTAGCGGACAAGAGACCCAGTACTTC. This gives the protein CATSRDRTSGQETQYF. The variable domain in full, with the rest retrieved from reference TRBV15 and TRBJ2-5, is DAMVIQNPRYQVTQFGKPVTLSCSQTLNHNVMYWYQQKSSQAPKLLFHYYDKDFNNEADTPDNFQSRRPNTSFCFLDIRSPGLGDTAMYLCATSRDRTSGQETQYFGPGTRLLVL.

The CDR3: CASSQVPGSTDTQYF. CDR3 nucleotides: TGCGCCAGCAGCCAGGTCCCGGGGAGCACAGATACGCAGTATTTT. The chain uses TRBV4-1 and TRBJ2-3, with D tentatively TRBD2 (5 bases). The CDR3 is 15 residues long. With 3 bases removed from V and 0 bases from J, the gap between germline ends came to 10 bases. CDR1 is MGHRA and CDR2 is YSYEKL in the germline V gene.

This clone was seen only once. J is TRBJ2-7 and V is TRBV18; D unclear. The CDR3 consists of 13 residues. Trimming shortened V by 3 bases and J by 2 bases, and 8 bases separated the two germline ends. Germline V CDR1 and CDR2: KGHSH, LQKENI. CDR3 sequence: CASSPSQPYEQYF. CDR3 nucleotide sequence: TGTGCCAGCTCACCGTCACAGCCCTACGAGCAGTACTTC.

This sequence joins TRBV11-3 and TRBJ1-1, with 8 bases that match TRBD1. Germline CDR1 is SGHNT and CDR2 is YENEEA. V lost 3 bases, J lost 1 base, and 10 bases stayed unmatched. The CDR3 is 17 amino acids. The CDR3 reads CASSFSPAGTGNTEAFF. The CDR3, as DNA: TGTGCCAGCAGCTTCTCCCCGGCCGGGACAGGGAACACTGAAGCTTTCTTT.

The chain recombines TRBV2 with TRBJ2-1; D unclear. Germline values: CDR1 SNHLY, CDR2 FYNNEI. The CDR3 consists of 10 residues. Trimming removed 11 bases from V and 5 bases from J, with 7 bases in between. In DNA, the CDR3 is TGTGCCTCTCTCCACAATGAGCAGTTCTTC. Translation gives CASLHNEQFF.

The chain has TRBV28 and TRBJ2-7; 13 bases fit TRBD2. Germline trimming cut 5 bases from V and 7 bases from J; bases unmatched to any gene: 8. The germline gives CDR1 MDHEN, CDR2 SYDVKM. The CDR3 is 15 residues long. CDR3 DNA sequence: TGTGCCAGCAGTCCCGGACTAGCGGGAGTCGGTGAGCAGTACTTC. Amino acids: CASSPGLAGVGEQYF. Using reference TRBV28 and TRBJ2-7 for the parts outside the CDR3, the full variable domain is DVKVTQSSRYLVKRTGEKVFLECVQDMDHENMFWYRQDPGLGLRLIYFSYDVKMKEKGDIPEGYSVSREKKERFSLILESASTNQTSMYLCASSPGLAGVGEQYFGPGTRLTVT.